The rows below give T cell receptor beta chains drawn from one sample of a study of OX40 agonist ivuxolimab in advanced cancers. Only in-frame clones appear in the TCRdb table, and some are missing; sequencing was by immunoSEQ multiplex PCR. Here the sample spans about 150,000 clones, roughly nine tenths being singletons. The material was CD4+ or CD8+ T cells sorted from blood, obtained in a trial of the OX40 agonist ivuxolimab. Every receptor here comes from an adult with an advanced solid tumor such as melanoma, head and neck, liver or kidney cancer. Each CDR3 is given with its conserved first and last residue. Each record gives: V gene, D gene, clone size, J gene, CDR3 protein, CDR3 DNA. D genes are given only for firm matches. Expanded clones get a size class; other rows say once, few or many, or leave the size out.

V gene: TRBV11-3
D gene: -
clone size: -
J gene: TRBJ2-7
CDR3 protein: CASSLVGASGKPEQYF
CDR3 DNA: TGTGCCAGCAGCTTAGTGGGGGCTAGCGGAAAGCCTGAGCAGTACTTC

V gene: TRBV10-3
D gene: -
clone size: -
J gene: TRBJ2-5
CDR3 protein: CATAGGRQETQYF
CDR3 DNA: TGTGCCACGGCAGGGGGGCGGCAAGAGACCCAGTACTTC

V gene: TRBV2
D gene: TRBD2
clone size: -
J gene: TRBJ2-1
CDR3 protein: CASSGGVGLAVAYNEQFF
CDR3 DNA: TGTGCCAGCAGTGGGGGTGTTGGACTAGCGGTCGCCTACAATGAGCAGTTCTTC

V gene: TRBV7-2
D gene: -
clone size: -
J gene: TRBJ2-7
CDR3 protein: CASSLGGLSSYEQYF
CDR3 DNA: TGTGCCAGCAGCTTAGGGGGCCTGAGCTCCTACGAGCAGTACTTC

V gene: TRBV7-2
D gene: -
clone size: once
J gene: TRBJ1-5
CDR3 protein: CASSLLGGSNQPQHF
CDR3 DNA: TGTGCCAGCAGCTTATTGGGCGGGAGCAATCAGCCCCAGCATTTT

V gene: TRBV11-2
D gene: -
clone size: -
J gene: TRBJ1-3
CDR3 protein: CASSLVPGGYGNTIYF
CDR3 DNA: TGTGCCAGCAGCTTAGTGCCGGGAGGCTACGGGAACACCATATATTTT

V gene: TRBV9
D gene: TRBD2
clone size: -
J gene: TRBJ2-5
CDR3 protein: CASSPTSGRETQYF
CDR3 DNA: TGTGCCAGCAGCCCGACTAGCGGGAGAGAGACCCAGTACTTC

V gene: TRBV29-1
D gene: -
clone size: -
J gene: TRBJ1-3
CDR3 protein: CSVEIWGSLAGNTIYF
CDR3 DNA: TGCAGCGTTGAAATCTGGGGTTCTCTCGCTGGAAACACCATATATTTT

V gene: TRBV5-4
D gene: TRBD1
clone size: -
J gene: TRBJ1-3
CDR3 protein: CASSLAPGQGTSTRTIYF
CDR3 DNA: TGTGCCAGCAGCTTGGCGCCGGGACAGGGAACAAGTACTCGCACCATATATTTT

V gene: TRBV12-5
D gene: TRBD1
clone size: -
J gene: TRBJ1-2
CDR3 protein: CASGLATGGLIGYTF
CDR3 DNA: TGTGCTAGTGGTTTGGCGACAGGGGGACTTATTGGCTACACCTTC

V gene: TRBV6-5
D gene: -
clone size: -
J gene: TRBJ2-5
CDR3 protein: CASRGGHQETQYF
CDR3 DNA: TGTGCCAGCAGGGGGGGACACCAAGAGACCCAGTACTTC

V gene: TRBV5-4
D gene: -
clone size: once
J gene: TRBJ2-7
CDR3 protein: CASSPGGTSYEQYF
CDR3 DNA: TGTGCCAGCAGCCCGGGTGGGACTTCCTACGAGCAGTACTTC

V gene: TRBV5-4
D gene: -
clone size: -
J gene: TRBJ2-1
CDR3 protein: CASSPPRLARSAYNEQFF
CDR3 DNA: TGTGCCAGCAGCCCGCCCCGTCTAGCCCGTTCCGCTTACAATGAGCAGTTCTTC

V gene: TRBV28
D gene: TRBD1
clone size: -
J gene: TRBJ1-1
CDR3 protein: CASSLPGGAGSEAFF
CDR3 DNA: TGTGCCAGCAGTTTACCAGGGGGCGCTGGCTCTGAAGCTTTCTTT

V gene: TRBV7-6
D gene: -
clone size: -
J gene: TRBJ2-1
CDR3 protein: CASSTDSSSYNEQFF
CDR3 DNA: TGTGCCAGCAGCACGGACAGCAGCTCCTACAATGAGCAGTTCTTC

V gene: TRBV21-1
D gene: -
clone size: few
J gene: TRBJ2-1
CDR3 protein: CASSKPPSGSVNEQFF
CDR3 DNA: TGTGCCAGCAGCAAGCCGCCTAGCGGGAGTGTTAATGAGCAGTTCTTC

V gene: TRBV30
D gene: -
clone size: -
J gene: TRBJ1-3
CDR3 protein: CAWSVSRSGNTIYF
CDR3 DNA: TGTGCCTGGAGTGTAAGCAGGTCAGGAAACACCATATATTTT

V gene: TRBV2
D gene: -
clone size: -
J gene: TRBJ2-2
CDR3 protein: CASGWGTGELFF
CDR3 DNA: TGTGCCAGCGGTTGGGGCACCGGGGAGCTGTTTTTT

V gene: TRBV28
D gene: -
clone size: -
J gene: TRBJ1-1
CDR3 protein: CASNRAGVNTEAFF
CDR3 DNA: TGTGCCAGCAATCGAGCAGGGGTGAACACTGAAGCTTTCTTT

V gene: TRBV6-1
D gene: TRBD1
clone size: -
J gene: TRBJ2-1
CDR3 protein: CASSGQAGNRDEQFF
CDR3 DNA: TGTGCCAGCAGCGGACAGGCAGGGAATAGGGATGAGCAGTTCTTC

V gene: TRBV6-5
D gene: -
clone size: once
J gene: TRBJ1-1
CDR3 protein: CASSQGGGYTEAFF
CDR3 DNA: TGTGCCAGCAGCCAAGGAGGCGGATACACTGAAGCTTTCTTT

V gene: TRBV20-1
D gene: -
clone size: -
J gene: TRBJ2-4
CDR3 protein: CSASSKNIQYF
CDR3 DNA: TGCAGTGCTAGCAGCAAAAACATTCAGTACTTC

V gene: TRBV7-2
D gene: -
clone size: -
J gene: TRBJ2-2
CDR3 protein: CASSLGPQGNTGELFF
CDR3 DNA: TGTGCCAGCAGCTTAGGCCCCCAGGGGAACACCGGGGAGCTGTTTTTT

V gene: TRBV11-2
D gene: -
clone size: -
J gene: TRBJ2-2
CDR3 protein: CASSLGNSNTGELFF
CDR3 DNA: TGTGCCAGCAGCTTAGGGAATTCGAACACCGGGGAGCTGTTTTTT

V gene: TRBV2
D gene: -
clone size: -
J gene: TRBJ2-2
CDR3 protein: CASINGPNTGELFF
CDR3 DNA: TGTGCCAGCATTAACGGCCCGAACACCGGGGAGCTGTTTTTT

V gene: TRBV9
D gene: -
clone size: -
J gene: TRBJ2-6
CDR3 protein: CASSVVQGRDPLFSGANVLTF
CDR3 DNA: TGTGCCAGCAGCGTAGTACAGGGTCGAGACCCCCTGTTTTCTGGGGCCAACGTCCTGACTTTC

V gene: TRBV27
D gene: TRBD1
clone size: -
J gene: TRBJ2-6
CDR3 protein: CASSSRTGGASGANVLTF
CDR3 DNA: TGTGCCAGCAGTTCCCGGACAGGGGGCGCGTCTGGGGCCAACGTCCTGACTTTC

V gene: TRBV2
D gene: -
clone size: -
J gene: TRBJ1-1
CDR3 protein: CATLTETMNTEAFF
CDR3 DNA: TGTGCCACTTTGACGGAGACAATGAACACTGAAGCTTTCTTT

V gene: TRBV28
D gene: TRBD2
clone size: -
J gene: TRBJ2-1
CDR3 protein: CASGGLAGAYNEQFF
CDR3 DNA: TGTGCCAGCGGAGGACTAGCGGGAGCGTACAATGAGCAGTTCTTC

V gene: TRBV19
D gene: -
clone size: few
J gene: TRBJ2-1
CDR3 protein: CASSMYVYNEQFF
CDR3 DNA: TGTGCCAGTAGTATGTATGTATACAATGAGCAGTTCTTC

V gene: TRBV28
D gene: TRBD1
clone size: -
J gene: TRBJ1-4
CDR3 protein: CASSVTGGREKLFF
CDR3 DNA: TGTGCCAGCAGCGTTACAGGGGGCCGGGAAAAACTGTTTTTT

V gene: TRBV6-5
D gene: TRBD1
clone size: -
J gene: TRBJ2-5
CDR3 protein: CASMRGPGETQYF
CDR3 DNA: TGTGCCAGCATGAGGGGGCCTGGAGAGACCCAGTACTTC

V gene: TRBV2
D gene: TRBD1
clone size: -
J gene: TRBJ2-1
CDR3 protein: CASSETLGQGYHNEQFF
CDR3 DNA: TGTGCCAGCAGTGAAACGTTGGGACAGGGCTACCACAATGAGCAGTTCTTC

V gene: TRBV5-8
D gene: -
clone size: -
J gene: TRBJ1-1
CDR3 protein: CASTAAMNTEAFF
CDR3 DNA: TGTGCCAGCACTGCCGCCATGAACACTGAAGCTTTCTTT

V gene: TRBV14
D gene: -
clone size: -
J gene: TRBJ2-3
CDR3 protein: CASSRTASTDTQYF
CDR3 DNA: TGTGCCAGCAGCCGGACGGCGAGCACAGATACGCAGTATTTT

V gene: TRBV6-5
D gene: -
clone size: -
J gene: TRBJ2-2
CDR3 protein: CASYGETNTGELFF
CDR3 DNA: TGTGCCAGTTACGGGGAAACGAACACCGGGGAGCTGTTTTTT

V gene: TRBV9
D gene: TRBD2
clone size: once
J gene: TRBJ2-1
CDR3 protein: CASSAGPGLAQNEQFF
CDR3 DNA: TGTGCCAGCAGCGCTGGCCCGGGACTAGCGCAGAATGAGCAGTTCTTC

V gene: TRBV5-6
D gene: -
clone size: -
J gene: TRBJ2-7
CDR3 protein: CASSNYYEQYF
CDR3 DNA: TGTGCCAGCAGCAACTACTACGAGCAGTACTTC

V gene: TRBV9
D gene: -
clone size: -
J gene: TRBJ2-1
CDR3 protein: CASSVDGTSYNEQFF
CDR3 DNA: TGTGCCAGCAGCGTAGACGGGACCTCCTACAATGAGCAGTTCTTC

V gene: TRBV29-1
D gene: -
clone size: -
J gene: TRBJ2-3
CDR3 protein: CSVMASSTDTQYF
CDR3 DNA: TGCAGCGTTATGGCGTCAAGCACAGATACGCAGTATTTT

V gene: TRBV4-3
D gene: TRBD1
clone size: -
J gene: TRBJ2-1
CDR3 protein: CASSRGQGAWDEQFF
CDR3 DNA: TGCGCCAGCAGCCGGGGACAGGGAGCCTGGGATGAGCAGTTCTTC

V gene: TRBV7-3
D gene: -
clone size: once
J gene: TRBJ1-1
CDR3 protein: CASSGTAMNTEAFF
CDR3 DNA: TGTGCCAGCAGCGGGACCGCTATGAACACTGAAGCTTTCTTT

V gene: TRBV7-8
D gene: TRBD1
clone size: -
J gene: TRBJ1-5
CDR3 protein: CASLPEQTGQGSISNQPQHF
CDR3 DNA: TGTGCCAGCTTGCCTGAACAGACGGGACAGGGGTCCATCAGCAATCAGCCCCAGCATTTT

V gene: TRBV28
D gene: TRBD1
clone size: -
J gene: TRBJ1-1
CDR3 protein: CASSLGQVEAFF
CDR3 DNA: TGTGCCAGCAGTTTGGGACAGGTAGAAGCTTTCTTT

V gene: TRBV19
D gene: TRBD2
clone size: -
J gene: TRBJ2-3
CDR3 protein: CASSARLAGGTDTQYF
CDR3 DNA: TGTGCCAGTAGTGCCCGACTAGCGGGAGGCACAGATACGCAGTATTTT

V gene: TRBV21-1
D gene: -
clone size: -
J gene: TRBJ1-4
CDR3 protein: CASMKRTQKATNEKLFF
CDR3 DNA: TGTGCCAGCATGAAGAGGACACAAAAGGCAACTAATGAAAAACTGTTTTTT